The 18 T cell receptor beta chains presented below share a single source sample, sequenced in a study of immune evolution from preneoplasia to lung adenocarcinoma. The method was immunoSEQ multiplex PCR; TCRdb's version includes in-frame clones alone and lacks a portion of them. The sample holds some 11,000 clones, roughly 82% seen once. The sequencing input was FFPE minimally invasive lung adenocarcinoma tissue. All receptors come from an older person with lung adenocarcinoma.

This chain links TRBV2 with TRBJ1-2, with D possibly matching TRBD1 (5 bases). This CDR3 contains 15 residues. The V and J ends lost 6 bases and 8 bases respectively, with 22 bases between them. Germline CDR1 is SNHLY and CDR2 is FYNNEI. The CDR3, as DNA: TGTGCCAGCAGGAGCAGAGACCAGGGTTTTCACGGCTACACCTTC. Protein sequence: CASRSRDQGFHGYTF.

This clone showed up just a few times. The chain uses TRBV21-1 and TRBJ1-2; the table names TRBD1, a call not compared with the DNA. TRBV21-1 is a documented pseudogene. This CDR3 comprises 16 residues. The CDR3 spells CASRPISTEKNYGYTF. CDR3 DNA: TGTGCCAGCAGACCAATATCGACAGAGAAAAACTATGGCTACACCTTC.

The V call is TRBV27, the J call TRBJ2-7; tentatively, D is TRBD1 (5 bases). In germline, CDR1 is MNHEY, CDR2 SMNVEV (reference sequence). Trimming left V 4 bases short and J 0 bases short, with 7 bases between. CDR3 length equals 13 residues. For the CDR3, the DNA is TGTGCCAGCAGTTGGGGCCGCTCCTACGAGCAGTACTTC. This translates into CASSWGRSYEQYF.

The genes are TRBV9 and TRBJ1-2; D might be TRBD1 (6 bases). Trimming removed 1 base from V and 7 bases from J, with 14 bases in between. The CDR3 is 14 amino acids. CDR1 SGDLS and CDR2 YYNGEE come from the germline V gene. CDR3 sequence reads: CASSVQTDSSGYTF. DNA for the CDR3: TGTGCCAGCAGCGTACAAACGGACAGCTCTGGCTACACCTTC.

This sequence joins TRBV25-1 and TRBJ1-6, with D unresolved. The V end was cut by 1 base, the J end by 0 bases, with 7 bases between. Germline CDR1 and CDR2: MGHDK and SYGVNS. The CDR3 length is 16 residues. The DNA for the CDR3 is TGTGCCAGCAGTGAATCCGGTAGCTCCTATAATTCACCCCTCCACTTT. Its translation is CASSESGSSYNSPLHF.

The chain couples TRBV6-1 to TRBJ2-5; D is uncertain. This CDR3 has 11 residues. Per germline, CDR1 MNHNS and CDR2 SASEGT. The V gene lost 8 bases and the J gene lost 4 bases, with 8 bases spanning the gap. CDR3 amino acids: CASGKLETQYF. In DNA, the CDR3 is TGTGCCAGCGGAAAATTAGAGACCCAGTACTTC.

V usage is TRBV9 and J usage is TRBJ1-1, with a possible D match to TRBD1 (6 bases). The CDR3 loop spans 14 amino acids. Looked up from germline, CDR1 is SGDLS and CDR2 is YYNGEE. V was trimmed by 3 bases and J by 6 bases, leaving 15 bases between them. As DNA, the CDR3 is TGTGCCAGCAGCGCCCCTCAAGGGGGGGCTGAAGCTTTCTTT. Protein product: CASSAPQGGAEAFF.

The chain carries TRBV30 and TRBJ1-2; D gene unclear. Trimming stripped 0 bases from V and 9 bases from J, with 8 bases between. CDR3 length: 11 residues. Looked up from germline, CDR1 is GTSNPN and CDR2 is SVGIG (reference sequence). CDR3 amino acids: CAWSVLGRYTF. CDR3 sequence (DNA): TGTGCCTGGAGTGTACTGGGTCGCTACACCTTC.

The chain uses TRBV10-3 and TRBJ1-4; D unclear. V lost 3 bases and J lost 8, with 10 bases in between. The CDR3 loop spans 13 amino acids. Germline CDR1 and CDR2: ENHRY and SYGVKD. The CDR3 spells CAISEGLGEKLFF. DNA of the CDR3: TGTGCCATCAGTGAAGGGCTTGGGGAAAAACTGTTTTTT.

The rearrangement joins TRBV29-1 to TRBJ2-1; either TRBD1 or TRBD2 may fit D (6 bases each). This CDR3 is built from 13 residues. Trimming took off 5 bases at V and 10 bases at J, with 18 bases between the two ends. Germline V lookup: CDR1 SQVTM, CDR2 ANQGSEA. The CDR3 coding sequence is TGCAGCGTTCCGGGGGCCTCCAACTACGAGCAGTTCTTC. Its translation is CSVPGASNYEQFF.

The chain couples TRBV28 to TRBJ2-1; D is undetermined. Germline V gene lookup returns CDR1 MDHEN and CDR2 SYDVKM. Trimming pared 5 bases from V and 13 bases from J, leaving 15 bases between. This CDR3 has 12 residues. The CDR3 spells CASSPQTFLQFF. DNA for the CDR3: TGTGCCAGCAGTCCTCAGACCTTCCTTCAGTTCTTC.

CDR3 amino acids: CASSQEEQGHYNEQFF. The CDR3 DNA sequence: TGCGCCAGCAGCCAAGAGGAACAGGGGCACTACAATGAGCAGTTCTTC. The rearrangement uses TRBV4-1 and TRBJ2-1; TRBD1 matches at 7 bases. The CDR3 is 16 amino acids. Germline V gives CDR1 MGHRA, CDR2 YSYEKL. The ends lost 0 bases at V and 3 bases at J; junction bases unmatched: 5.

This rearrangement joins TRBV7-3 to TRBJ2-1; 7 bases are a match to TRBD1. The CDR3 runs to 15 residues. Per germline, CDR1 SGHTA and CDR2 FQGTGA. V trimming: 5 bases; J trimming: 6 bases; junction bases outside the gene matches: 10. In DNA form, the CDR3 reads TGTGCCAGCAGCCCTTCGGGACAGTATACCAATGAGCAGTTCTTC. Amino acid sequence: CASSPSGQYTNEQFF.

The CDR3 sequence is CASSIGGAETQYF. The DNA for the CDR3 is TGTGCCAGTAGTATAGGGGGCGCGGAGACCCAGTACTTC. V is TRBV19 and J is TRBJ2-5, with D perhaps matching TRBD1 (5 bases). V was pared by 1 base and J by 5 bases, with 8 bases between. Germline CDR1 is LNHDA and CDR2 is SQIVND (reference sequence). The CDR3 has 13 amino acids.

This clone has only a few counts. CDR3 nucleotides: TGTGCCAGCAGCTCCCCAGGGGGCTTTGGCACAGATACGCAGTATTTT. It yields the protein CASSSPGGFGTDTQYF. The rearrangement joins TRBV5-6 to TRBJ2-3; 8 nucleotides agree with TRBD1. CDR3 length: 16 residues. The V and J ends lost 3 bases and 1 base, in that order; junction bases with no gene match: 7. The V gene's germline CDR1 is SGHDT and CDR2 YYEEEE.

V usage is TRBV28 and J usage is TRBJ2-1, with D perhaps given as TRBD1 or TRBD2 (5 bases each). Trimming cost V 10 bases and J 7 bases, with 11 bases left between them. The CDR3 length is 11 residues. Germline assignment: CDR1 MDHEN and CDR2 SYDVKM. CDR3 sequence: CATQRGNEQFF. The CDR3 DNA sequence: TGTGCCACCCAGAGGGGTAATGAGCAGTTCTTC.

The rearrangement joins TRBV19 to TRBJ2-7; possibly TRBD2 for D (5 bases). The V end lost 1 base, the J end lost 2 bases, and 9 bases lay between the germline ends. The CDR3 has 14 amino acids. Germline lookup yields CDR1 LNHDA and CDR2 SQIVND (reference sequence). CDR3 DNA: TGTGCCAGTAGTATAGCCAGCGGAACCTACGAGCAGTACTTC. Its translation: CASSIASGTYEQYF.

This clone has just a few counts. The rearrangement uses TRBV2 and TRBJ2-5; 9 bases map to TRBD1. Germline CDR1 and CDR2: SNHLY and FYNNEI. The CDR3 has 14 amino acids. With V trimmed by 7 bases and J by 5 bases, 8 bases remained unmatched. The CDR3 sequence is CASNRDRELETQYF. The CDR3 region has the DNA TGTGCCAGCAATAGGGACAGGGAGTTGGAGACCCAGTACTTC.